The present entry profiles one T cell receptor beta chain with its context. What it binds is not known. The entry originates in a study of Tregs in tolerant kidney transplant recipients. The protocol was immunoSEQ multiplex PCR, while the TCRdb copy is restricted to in-frame clones and leaves out a portion. The table records approximately 60,000 clones, about 83% of them present only once. Unstimulated regulatory T cells (CD4+CD25+CD127-), CD4+CD25- non-regulatory cells, CD4 and CD8 cells were FACS-sorted from thawed PBMCs. The study, taken as a whole, reports: Expanding Tregs on activated donor B cells appeared to best identify donor-specific TCRbeta clones.

This receptor was taken from a human donor in good health. The specimen sequenced was CD4+ T cells from blood.

Here the CDR3 reads CASSVSPRQKDEQFF. CDR3 bases: TGTGCCAGCAGCGTATCCCCCCGTCAGAAGGATGAGCAGTTCTTC. The chain joins TRBV9 to TRBJ2-1, with D unresolved. Germline V CDR1 and CDR2: SGDLS, YYNGEE. The V end was cut by 1 base, the J end by 8 bases, with 16 bases between. There are 15 residues in the CDR3. The whole variable domain, remainder taken from reference TRBV9 and TRBJ2-1, is DSGVTQTPKHLITATGQRVTLRCSPRSGDLSVYWYQQSLDQGLQFLIQYYNGEERAKGNILERFSAQQFPDLHSELNLSSLELGDSALYFCASSVSPRQKDEQFFGPGTRLTVL.